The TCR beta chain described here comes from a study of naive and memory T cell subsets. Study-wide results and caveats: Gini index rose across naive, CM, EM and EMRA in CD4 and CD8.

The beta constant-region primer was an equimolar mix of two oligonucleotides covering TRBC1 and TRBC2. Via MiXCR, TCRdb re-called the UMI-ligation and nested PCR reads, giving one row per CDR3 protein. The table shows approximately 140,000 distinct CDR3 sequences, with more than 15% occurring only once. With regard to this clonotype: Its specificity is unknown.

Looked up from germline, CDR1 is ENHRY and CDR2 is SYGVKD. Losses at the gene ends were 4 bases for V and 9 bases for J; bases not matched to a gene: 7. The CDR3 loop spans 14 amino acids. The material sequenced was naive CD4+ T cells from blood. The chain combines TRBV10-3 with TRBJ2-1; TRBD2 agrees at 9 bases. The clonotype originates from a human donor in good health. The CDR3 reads CAISVGGLASEQFF. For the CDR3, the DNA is TGTGCCATCAGTGTAGGGGGACTAGCAAGTGAGCAGTTCTTC.